This passage covers 8 T cell receptor beta chains from one sample sequenced in a study of T-cell reconstitution after alpha-beta-depleted transplantation in children. Preparing the TCRbeta library involved the use of unique molecular identifiers. TCRdb used MiXCR to reprocess the PCR reads, holding one entry per CDR3 protein. Altogether a few hundred thousand distinct CDR3 sequences are present, less than 15% being singletons, with the ten largest covering roughly 4.3%. The sample here was PBMCs, taken from the stem cell graft. Receptors were obtained from a human donor who donated a stem cell graft to a child with Fanconi anemia.

The gene calls are TRBV29-1 and TRBJ2-4; TRBD1 aligns across 7 bases. The junction had 6 bases not matched to a gene; V was cut back by 4 bases and J by 9 bases. There are 12 residues in the CDR3. Germline V gene sequence: CDR1 SQVTM, CDR2 ANQGSEA. The CDR3 loop is CSVGQGDLIQYF. Here the CDR3 DNA reads TGCAGCGTTGGACAGGGAGACCTCATTCAGTACTTC.

The CDR3 DNA reads as TGTGCCAGCAAAATGACAGGCTCGAACACCGGGGAGCTGTTTTTT. Its translation: CASKMTGSNTGELFF. The chain uses TRBV6-1 and TRBJ2-2, with D possibly being TRBD1 (6 bases). This CDR3 comprises 15 residues. CDR1 is MNHNS, CDR2 SASEGT, per germline. Trimming took 7 bases from V and 0 from J, leaving 12 bases between them.

This clonotype came up a few times. The CDR3 loop is CASSPQGGGGNTQYF. For the CDR3, the DNA is TGTGCCAGCAGCCCCCAGGGGGGGGGCGGAAATACGCAGTATTTT. The chain combines TRBV7-9 with TRBJ2-3; D may be TRBD1 or TRBD2 (7 bases each). Germline V CDR1 and CDR2: SEHNR, FQNEAQ (reference sequence). The CDR3 length is 15 residues. Deletions cut 5 bases from V and 7 bases from J, with 19 bases between. The variable domain in full, completed from reference TRBV7-9 and TRBJ2-3, reads DTGVSQNPRHKITKRGQNVTFRCDPISEHNRLYWYRQTLGQGPEFLTYFQNEAQLEKSRLLSDRFSAERPKGSFSTLEIQRTEQGDSAMYLCASSPQGGGGNTQYFGPGTRLTVL.

This chain uses TRBV2 with TRBJ1-1; D is ambiguous. V was clipped by 2 bases and J by 6 bases, with 10 bases between them. CDR3 length equals 13 residues. Germline V lookup: CDR1 SNHLY, CDR2 FYNNEI. DNA for the CDR3: TGTGCCAGCAGTGAACTCCCACCCCCTGAAGCTTTCTTT. Protein sequence: CASSELPPPEAFF. Together with reference TRBV2 and TRBJ1-1, the CDR3 gives the full variable domain: EPEVTQTPSHQVTQMGQEVILRCVPISNHLYFYWYRQILGQKVEFLVSFYNNEISEKSEIFDDQFSVERPDGSNFTLKIRSTKLEDSAMYFCASSELPPPEAFFGQGTRLTVV.

This clonotype has a handful of counts. This sequence joins TRBV20-1 and TRBJ1-6, with D perhaps matching TRBD1 (5 bases). The CDR3 runs to 13 residues. Trimming took off 4 bases at V and 10 bases at J, with 14 bases between the two ends. Germline CDR1 reads DFQATT; CDR2 reads SNEGSKA (reference sequence). This chain's CDR3 is CSATGLNPSPLHF. The CDR3 DNA follows: TGCAGTGCTACGGGACTGAATCCGTCACCCCTCCACTTT.

Concerning this clonotype: An end of the junction does not agree with germline; a read error may underlie this. J is TRBJ2-3 and V is TRBV29-1; TRBD1 matches 7 bases. This CDR3 is 17 amino acids long. Germline CDR1 reads SQVTM; CDR2 reads ANQGSEA. The chain's CDR3 is CSVAGPFDRAVTDTQYF. The DNA for the CDR3 is TGTAGCGTGGCCGGACCTTTTGACAGGGCCGTCACAGATACGCAGTATTTT.

This clonotype was found a few times. The chain joins TRBV3-1 to TRBJ2-1, with 9 bases matching TRBD1. The germline V gene has CDR1 LGHDT and CDR2 YNNKEL (reference sequence). V dropped 5 bases and J dropped 4; count of bases not matched to a gene: 6. This CDR3 region has 15 residues. The CDR3 nucleotides read TGTGCCAGCAGCAATTGGGACAGGGTATACAATGAGCAGTTCTTC. Translated: CASSNWDRVYNEQFF.

This clonotype was counted between two and nine times. V gene TRBV7-8 combines with J gene TRBJ2-7; D is unclear. V dropped 5 bases and J dropped 0 bases, with 11 bases sitting between them. There are 14 residues in the CDR3. Germline V lookup: CDR1 SGHVS, CDR2 FQNEAQ. In DNA, the CDR3 is TGTGCCAGCAGCCGATCAAGGAGCTCCTACGAGCAGTACTTC. It translates to CASSRSRSSYEQYF.